The 21 T cell receptor beta chains below were found in one sample sequenced in a study of CD8+ T cells in alopecia areata (dated by TCRdb to 2016 to 2018). The meaning of the sample's time point label: baseline before oral tofacitinib. Library prep was done by the immunoSEQ multiplex PCR assay. RNA was extracted from all samples and reverse transcribed into cDNA as template for TCR sequencing. TCRdb took this table from immuneACCESS and kept in-frame rearrangements with V and J called. Such tables lack part of the clones; where checked against another copy, unresolved V genes explain under half of the gap, and the rest is unexplained. Across this sample there are about 150,000 clones, with about 90% seen only once. The ten top clones hold roughly 16% of the sample. Material: CD8+ T cells sorted from blood, obtained at week 0. The receptors here all came from a human donor with alopecia areata.

The CDR3 sequence: CASSSRAQRGPTGELFF. The CDR3 region has the DNA TGTGCCAGCAGCTCGAGGGCCCAGCGTGGGCCCACCGGGGAGCTGTTTTTT. V and J are TRBV7-9 and TRBJ2-2; D possibly corresponds to TRBD2 (5 bases). The CDR3 extends over 17 amino acids. Trimming removed 4 bases at V and 4 bases at J, with 19 bases between. Per germline, CDR1 SEHNR and CDR2 FQNEAQ (reference sequence).

The rearrangement links TRBV11-2 to TRBJ2-7, with TRBD1 identical over 7 bases. CDR1 SGHAT and CDR2 FQNNGV come from the germline V gene. Trimming took 3 bases from V and 1 from J; bases not matched to a gene: 3. This CDR3 is built from 14 residues. The CDR3 nucleotides read TGTGCCAGCAGCTTTGGGACAGAGTCCTACGAGCAGTACTTC. This codes for CASSFGTESYEQYF.

The genes are TRBV29-1 and TRBJ2-4; the D gene is possibly TRBD2 (6 bases). V lost 3 bases and J 9 bases, leaving 15 bases between the germline ends. The length of the CDR3 is 13 residues. The V gene's germline CDR1 is SQVTM and CDR2 ANQGSEA. The CDR3 bases are TGCAGCGTTGAGGGTGCGGGGTCAGGCATTCAGTACTTC. The encoded protein is CSVEGAGSGIQYF.

The rearrangement uses TRBV19 and TRBJ2-7; 8 bases agree with TRBD1. V shed 5 bases, J shed 5 bases, and the junction held 8 bases outside the gene matches. Germline CDR1 is LNHDA and CDR2 is SQIVND (reference sequence). This CDR3 contains 14 residues. CDR3 sequence reads: CASSRSDRGHEQYF. DNA of the CDR3: TGTGCCAGTAGTCGCTCCGACAGGGGCCACGAGCAGTACTTC.

The rearrangement links TRBV19 to TRBJ2-1; D perhaps matches TRBD2 (5 bases). Trimming took 9 bases from V and 8 from J, leaving 14 bases between them. The CDR3 has 12 amino acids. Germline V gene lookup returns CDR1 LNHDA and CDR2 SQIVND (reference sequence). The DNA for the CDR3 is TGTGCCAGCCGTTTCCGGGGTGATGAGCAGTTCTTC. Translating gives CASRFRGDEQFF.

This clone came up a few times. The J gene is TRBJ2-3, the V gene TRBV7-9; D remains unclear. V dropped 6 bases and J dropped 5 bases, with 9 bases sitting between them. Germline V gene sequence: CDR1 SEHNR, CDR2 FQNEAQ (reference sequence). This CDR3 region has 12 residues. The CDR3 DNA reads as TGTGCCAGCAGTTTGAGTGGAGATACGCAGTATTTT. Translation: CASSLSGDTQYF.

The chain uses TRBV5-1 and TRBJ2-7, with no clear D. V dropped 0 bases and J dropped 3 bases, with 10 bases sitting between them. From germline, CDR1 is SGHRS and CDR2 YFSETQ. The CDR3 totals 14 residues. DNA for the CDR3: TGCGCCAGCAGCTTGGGGACGAAAAACTACGAGCAGTACTTC. It yields the protein CASSLGTKNYEQYF.

This clone was seen only once. The chain links TRBV7-9 to TRBJ2-6; 7 bases fit TRBD1. This CDR3 spans 16 amino acids. In germline, CDR1 is SEHNR, CDR2 FQNEAQ (reference sequence). Trimming cost V 2 bases and J 4 bases; bases outside gene matches: 5. The CDR3 loop reads CASSLSTGLGANVLTF. CDR3 coding DNA: TGTGCCAGCAGCTTATCGACAGGGTTGGGGGCCAACGTCCTGACTTTC.

V is TRBV27 and J is TRBJ1-1; 8 bases match TRBD1. Germline V gene sequence: CDR1 MNHEY, CDR2 SMNVEV (reference sequence). V dropped 3 bases and J dropped 9; count of bases not matched to a gene: 9. This CDR3 spans 14 amino acids. The CDR3 region is CASSFYLGQGQAFF. As DNA, the CDR3 is TGTGCCAGCAGTTTCTACCTTGGACAGGGTCAAGCTTTCTTT.

This sequence joins TRBV30 and TRBJ2-7, with TRBD1 identical over 8 bases. V trimming: 3 bases; J trimming: 4 bases; junction bases outside the gene matches: 14. Germline lookup yields CDR1 GTSNPN and CDR2 SVGIG (reference sequence). The CDR3 extends over 16 amino acids. In DNA form, the CDR3 reads TGTGCCTGGAGAGACATACGGACAGGGTGGTCGTACGAGCAGTACTTC. Protein sequence: CAWRDIRTGWSYEQYF.

This clone was picked up a small number of times. The V gene is TRBV7-3, the J gene TRBJ2-1; a possible D gene is TRBD2 (5 bases). The CDR3 extends over 16 amino acids. The V and J ends lost 6 bases and 1 base respectively, with 16 bases between them. Germline CDR1 SGHTA, CDR2 FQGTGA. CDR3 coding DNA: TGTGCCAGCAGTTCCGTCCCACTAGAGTCCTACAATGAGCAGTTCTTC. Residues: CASSSVPLESYNEQFF. The entire variable domain, with the rest obtained from reference TRBV7-3 and TRBJ2-1, is as follows: GAGVSQTPSNKVTEKGKYVELRCDPISGHTALYWYRQSLGQGPEFLIYFQGTGAADDSGLPNDRFFAVRPEGSVSTLKIQRTERGDSAVYLCASSSVPLESYNEQFFGPGTRLTVL.

A word on this clone: In the same sample, other DNA sequences code for this CDR3. This rearrangement joins TRBV30 to TRBJ2-1; D gene unclear. This CDR3 spans 13 amino acids. V was shortened by 0 bases and J by 4 bases, with 7 bases between the two germline ends. Germline CDR1 GTSNPN, CDR2 SVGIG (reference sequence). The CDR3 sequence is CAWSVLGYNEQFF. The CDR3 coding sequence is TGTGCCTGGAGTGTACTCGGGTACAATGAGCAGTTCTTC.

The chain joins TRBV6-5 to TRBJ2-3; weak D call: TRBD1 (6 bases). V dropped 8 bases and J dropped 3 bases, with 15 bases sitting between them. There are 14 residues in the CDR3. Germline V gene lookup returns CDR1 MNHEY and CDR2 SVGAGI. Here the CDR3 DNA reads TGTGCCAGCCTTCCCCCAACAGGGACAGATACGCAGTATTTT. As protein: CASLPPTGTDTQYF.

The J gene is TRBJ2-1, the V gene TRBV29-1, with 8 nucleotides matching TRBD2. The CDR3 consists of 12 residues. V dropped 6 bases and J dropped 2; count of bases not matched to a gene: 0. Germline CDR1 is SQVTM and CDR2 is ANQGSEA. Written as DNA, the CDR3 is TGCAGCGTCGGGGGGGCCTACAATGAGCAGTTCTTC. Translation gives CSVGGAYNEQFF.

The rearrangement joins TRBV19 to TRBJ1-1, with 10 bases lining up with TRBD1. The CDR3 extends over 14 amino acids. Germline V gene sequence: CDR1 LNHDA, CDR2 SQIVND (reference sequence). Losses at the gene ends were 7 bases for V and 2 bases for J; bases not matched to a gene: 4. The DNA for the CDR3 is TGTGCCAGTATTTTGACAGGGGGCAACACTGAAGCTTTCTTT. This encodes CASILTGGNTEAFF.

V is TRBV5-1 and J is TRBJ2-1; 7 bases are a match to TRBD2. Unmatched junction bases numbered 5, after V lost 0 bases and J lost 2 bases. Germline CDR1 is SGHRS and CDR2 is YFSETQ. The CDR3 is 16 amino acids. CDR3 region: CASSLEARGAYNEQFF. The CDR3 nucleotides are TGCGCCAGCAGCTTGGAAGCTCGGGGGGCCTACAATGAGCAGTTCTTC.

The chain uses TRBV29-1 and TRBJ1-2, with a weak D call TRBD1 (6 bases). The CDR3 is 12 residues long. The germline V and J ends were trimmed by 5 bases and 3 bases, with 10 bases remaining between them. Per the germline V gene, CDR1 is SQVTM and CDR2 is ANQGSEA. This CDR3 reads CSVQKGDYGYTF. Here the CDR3 DNA reads TGCAGCGTTCAGAAGGGGGACTATGGCTACACCTTC.

V usage is TRBV29-1 and J usage is TRBJ2-3; D is perhaps TRBD1 (6 bases). Trimming pared 1 base from V and 2 bases from J, leaving 19 bases between. Germline values: CDR1 SQVTM, CDR2 ANQGSEA. The CDR3 contains 17 residues. The CDR3 coding sequence is TGCAGCGTTGAAGGGGGTGTAGGACAGATTTTCACAGATACGCAGTATTTT. As protein: CSVEGGVGQIFTDTQYF.

The chain has TRBV15 and TRBJ2-1; perhaps TRBD1 as D (6 bases). The V end lost 4 bases, the J end lost 0 bases, and 10 bases lay between the germline ends. The CDR3 covers 15 residues. The germline gives CDR1 LNHNV, CDR2 YYDKDF (reference sequence). CDR3: CATSKDSFSYNEQFF. The DNA of the CDR3 is TGTGCCACCAGCAAGGACAGTTTCTCCTACAATGAGCAGTTCTTC.

As DNA, the CDR3 is TGTGCCAGCAGTGGGGATCCATGGGAGACCCAGTACTTC. The encoded protein is CASSGDPWETQYF. V usage is TRBV25-1 and J usage is TRBJ2-5; no reliable D call. The CDR3 covers 13 residues. Between the trimmed V and J ends, which lost 4 bases and 5 bases, there was a span of 11 bases. Germline V gene data show CDR1 as MGHDK and CDR2 as SYGVNS.

The V call is TRBV20-1, the J call TRBJ2-1; D possibly corresponds to TRBD2 (5 bases). In germline, CDR1 is DFQATT, CDR2 SNEGSKA (reference sequence). The CDR3 is 11 amino acids. V lost 5 bases, J lost 4 bases, and 6 bases lay in between. The CDR3 DNA reads TGCAGTGCTGCGGGTTACAATGAGCAGTTCTTC. It codes for CSAAGYNEQFF.